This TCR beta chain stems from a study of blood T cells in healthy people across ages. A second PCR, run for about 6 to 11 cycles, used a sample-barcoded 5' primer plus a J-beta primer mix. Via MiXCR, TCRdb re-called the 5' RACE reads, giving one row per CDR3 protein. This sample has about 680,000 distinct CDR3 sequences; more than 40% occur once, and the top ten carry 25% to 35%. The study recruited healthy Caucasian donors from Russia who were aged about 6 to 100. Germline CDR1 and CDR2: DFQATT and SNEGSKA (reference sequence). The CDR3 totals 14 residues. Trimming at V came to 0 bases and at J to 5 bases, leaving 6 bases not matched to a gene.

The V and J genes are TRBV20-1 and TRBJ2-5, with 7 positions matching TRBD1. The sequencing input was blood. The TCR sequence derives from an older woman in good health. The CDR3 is CSARDPGGLETQYF. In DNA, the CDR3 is TGCAGTGCTAGAGATCCAGGGGGTTTGGAGACCCAGTACTTC.